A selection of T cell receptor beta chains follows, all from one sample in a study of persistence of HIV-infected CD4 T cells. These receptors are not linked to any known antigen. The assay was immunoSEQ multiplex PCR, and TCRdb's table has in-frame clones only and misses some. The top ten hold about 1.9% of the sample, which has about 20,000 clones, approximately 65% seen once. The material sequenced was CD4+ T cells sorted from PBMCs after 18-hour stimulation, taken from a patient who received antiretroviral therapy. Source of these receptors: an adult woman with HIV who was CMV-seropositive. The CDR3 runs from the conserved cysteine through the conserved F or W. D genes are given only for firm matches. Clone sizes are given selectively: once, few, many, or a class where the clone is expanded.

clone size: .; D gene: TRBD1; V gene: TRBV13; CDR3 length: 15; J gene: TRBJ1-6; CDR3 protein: CASSLGGGNNSPLHF; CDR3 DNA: TGTGCCAGCAGCTTAGGAGGGGGCAATAATTCACCCCTCCACTTT
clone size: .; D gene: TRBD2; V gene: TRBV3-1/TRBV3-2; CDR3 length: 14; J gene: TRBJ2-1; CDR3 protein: CASSHGLAGGKQFF; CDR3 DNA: TGTGCCAGCAGCCATGGACTAGCGGGGGGAAAGCAGTTCTTC
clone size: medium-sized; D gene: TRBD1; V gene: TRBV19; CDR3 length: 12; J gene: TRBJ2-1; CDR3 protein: CASSNRDREEFF; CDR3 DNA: TGTGCCAGTAGCAACCGGGACAGGGAGGAGTTCTTC
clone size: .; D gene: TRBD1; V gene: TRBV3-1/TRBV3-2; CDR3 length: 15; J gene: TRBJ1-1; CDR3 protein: CASRPMDRENTEAFF; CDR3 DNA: TGTGCCAGCAGACCAATGGACAGGGAGAACACTGAAGCTTTCTTT
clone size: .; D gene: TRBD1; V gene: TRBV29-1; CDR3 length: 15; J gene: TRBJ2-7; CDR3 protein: CSVKIPGQGSYEQYF; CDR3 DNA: TGCAGCGTGAAAATTCCGGGACAGGGGTCTTACGAGCAGTACTTC
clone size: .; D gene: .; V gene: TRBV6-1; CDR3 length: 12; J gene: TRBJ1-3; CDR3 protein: CASSEAARGRNF; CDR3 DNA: TGTGCCAGCAGTGAAGCGGCCCGGGGACGGAATTTT
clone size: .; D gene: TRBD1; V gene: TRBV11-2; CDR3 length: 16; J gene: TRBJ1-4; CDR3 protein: CASSSGQGATNEKLFF; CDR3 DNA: TGTGCCAGCAGCTCGGGACAGGGGGCAACTAATGAAAAACTGTTTTTT
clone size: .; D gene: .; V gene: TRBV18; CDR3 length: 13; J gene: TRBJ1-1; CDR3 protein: CASSLSEATEAFF; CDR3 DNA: TGTGCCAGCTCCCTATCCGAGGCAACTGAAGCTTTCTTT
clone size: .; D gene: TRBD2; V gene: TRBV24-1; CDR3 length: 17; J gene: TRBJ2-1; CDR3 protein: CATSDWVTAGDMNEQFF; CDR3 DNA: TGTGCCACCAGTGATTGGGTTACAGCGGGGGATATGAATGAGCAGTTCTTC
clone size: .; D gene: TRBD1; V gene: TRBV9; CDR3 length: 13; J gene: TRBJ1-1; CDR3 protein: CASNRQGNTEAFF; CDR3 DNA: TGTGCCAGCAACCGACAGGGAAACACTGAAGCTTTCTTT
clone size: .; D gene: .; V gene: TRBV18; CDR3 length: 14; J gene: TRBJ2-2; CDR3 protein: CASSPKRGNGELFF; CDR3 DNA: TGTGCCAGCTCGCCCAAAAGGGGGAACGGGGAGCTGTTTTTT
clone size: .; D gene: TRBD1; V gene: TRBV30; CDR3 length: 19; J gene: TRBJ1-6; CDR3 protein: CAWSVRAGGLSSYNSPLHF; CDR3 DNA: TGTGCCTGGAGTGTACGGGCAGGGGGACTTAGCTCCTATAATTCACCCCTCCACTTT
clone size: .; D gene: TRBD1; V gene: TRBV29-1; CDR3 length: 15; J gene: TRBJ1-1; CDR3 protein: CSVKKQGAMGTEAFF; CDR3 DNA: TGCAGCGTTAAGAAACAGGGGGCTATGGGCACTGAAGCTTTCTTT
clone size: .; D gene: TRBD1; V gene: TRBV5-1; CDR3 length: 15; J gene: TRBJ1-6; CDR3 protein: CASSLRTGYNSPLHF; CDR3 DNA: TGCGCCAGCAGCTTGCGGACAGGGTATAATTCACCCCTCCACTTT
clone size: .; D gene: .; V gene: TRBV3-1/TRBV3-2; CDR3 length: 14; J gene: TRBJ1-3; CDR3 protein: CASSPSVDGNTIYF; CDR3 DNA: TGTGCCAGCAGCCCCTCGGTGGACGGAAACACCATATATTTT
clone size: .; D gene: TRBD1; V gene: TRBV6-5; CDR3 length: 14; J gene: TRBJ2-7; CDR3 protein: CASSQGQGLYEQYF; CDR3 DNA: TGTGCCAGCAGTCAGGGACAGGGTTTATACGAGCAGTACTTC
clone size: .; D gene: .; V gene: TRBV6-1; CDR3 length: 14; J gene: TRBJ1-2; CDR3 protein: CASSENRERGGYTF; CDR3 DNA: TGTGCCAGCAGTGAAAATAGGGAAAGAGGTGGCTACACCTTC
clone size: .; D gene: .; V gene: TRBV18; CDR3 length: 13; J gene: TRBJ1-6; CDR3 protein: CASSKQSDSPLHF; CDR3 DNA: TGTGCCAGCTCAAAGCAGAGCGATTCACCCCTCCACTTT
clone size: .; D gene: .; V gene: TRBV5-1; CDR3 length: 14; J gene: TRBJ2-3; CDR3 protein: CASSLEMRADTQYF; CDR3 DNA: TGCGCCAGCAGCTTGGAGATGAGGGCAGATACGCAGTATTTT